This T cell receptor beta chain was recorded in a study of T cell responses to AZD1222 COVID-19 vaccine. Study-wide points: The study found Spike-specific TCR breadth and depth rose after two AZD1222 doses. Sampling that yielded the repertoires occurred only after the peak T cell response.

Sequencing was performed with immunoSEQ multiplex PCR; in TCRdb, only in-frame clones are kept and a portion is missing. Seen here are 72,000 or so clones, 75% to 90% observed once, and the top ten hold approximately 20%. Germline V gene data show CDR1 as LGHNT and CDR2 as FRNRAP. Trimming left V 7 bases short and J 1 base short, with 10 bases between. There are 13 residues in the CDR3. The sample holds a few counts of this clone. Its matching antigen is unknown. Sequencing used peripheral blood, obtained on day 0 of AZD1222 vaccination. The sequence derives from an adult in good health. This sequence joins TRBV12-5 and TRBJ1-1; no clear D gene. For the CDR3, the DNA is TGTGCTAGTGTTCATACCCAGAACACTGAAGCTTTCTTT. Protein: CASVHTQNTEAFF.